This TCR beta chain is drawn from a study of blood T cell repertoires in COVID-19. The protocol was immunoSEQ multiplex PCR, while the TCRdb copy is restricted to in-frame clones and leaves out a portion. The sample lists about 130,000 clones; roughly four fifths were seen once. Many counts were recorded for this clone. Material: peripheral blood. This TCR was recovered from a middle-aged man with active or convalescent COVID-19.

The CDR3 nucleotides are TGTGCCAGCAGCCAACCCGGGACAGGGGGAGTCAATGAGCAGTTCTTC. It codes for CASSQPGTGGVNEQFF. The chain has TRBV3-1 (or the pseudogene TRBV3-2) and TRBJ2-1; 11 bases line up with TRBD1. The CDR3 loop spans 16 amino acids. Germline assignment: CDR1 LGHDT and CDR2 YNNKEL (reference sequence). The V segment lost 2 bases and the J segment 6 bases; nucleotides outside the gene matches: 6.